Described below is a single T cell receptor (beta chain) sequence and its context. Seattle researchers signed up patients amid active infection and tracked them longitudinally. Sequencing was performed with immunoSEQ multiplex PCR; in TCRdb, only in-frame clones are kept and a portion is missing. The table lists about 64,000 clones, approximately 85% of them singletons. The sample is drawn from a study of blood T cell repertoires in COVID-19. In the study overall: Sources were T cells, B-cell-depleted T cells, or PBMCs; the material itself was cDNA or gDNA.

This sequence was found in a woman between 55 and 75 years old with COVID-19, enrolled during active disease. Sequenced sample: peripheral blood.

The CDR3 bases are TGTGCCAGCAGGGACGGACTCAATCAGCCCCAGCATTTT. Its translation: CASRDGLNQPQHF. The rearrangement joins TRBV7-9 to TRBJ1-5; D remains ambiguous. V lost 6 bases and J 3 bases, leaving 9 bases between the germline ends. The CDR3 loop spans 13 amino acids. Germline V lookup: CDR1 SEHNR, CDR2 FQNEAQ (reference sequence).